Listed here is a single T cell receptor beta chain. No cognate antigen has been identified for it. Base qualities are not provided; no much larger clone lies one nucleotide away. The cohort comprised fewer than 700 healthy bone marrow donors. At the time of sampling, every cohort member was nominally healthy, though immune exposures that went unrecorded were likely present. The donor was CMV seropositive and was included in the group of 250 to 350 seropositive cohort members. Each donor provided a peripheral blood sample, and peripheral blood mononuclear cells were used for TCR beta sequencing. Genomic DNA extraction from the blood cell samples was performed with the Qiagen DNeasy Blood Extraction Kit. The sample originates from a study of cytomegalovirus exposure and HLA in healthy donors (dated by TCRdb to about 2017). About the study as a whole: An earlier analysis of about 560 of the donors reported 276 Gb of sequence data and around 100 million unique TCR beta sequences obtained from about 200 million T cells. Roughly 300 gigabases of sequencing data and tens of millions of unique TCR sequences were included in an early release covering 500 to 750 HLA-typed donors. Of the roughly 400 genotyped donors, approximately 82% fell in the genetic ancestry cluster associated with self-reported Caucasian donors. The study aimed to test whether cataloging public T cell receptors could reveal signatures of past pathogen exposure. The T cell repertoires of around 730 subjects were profiled by immunosequencing and related to cytomegalovirus serostatus. Besides the first cohort of some 670 subjects, a separate validation cohort made up of around 120 different subjects was used. High-throughput TCR immunosequencing, statistical association of individual TCRs with disease status, and machine learning were combined to predict cytomegalovirus infection status. In a later analysis, previously published TCR beta repertoires from some 640 donors were re-analyzed and high-resolution HLA genotyping was added so that TCR occurrence patterns could be studied. The later analysis used no new phenotypic data to find candidate immune exposures, relying instead on TCR beta sequences and their occurrence across donors. An earlier analysis of fewer than 700 of the donors applied high-throughput TCR beta sequencing to assess whether each TCR beta V gene segment acted as functional or pseudogenic. Alongside the repertoire data, information on donor age, sex, ethnicity and CMV serostatus was compiled. A later genetic analysis took genome-wide SNP genotypes for about three fifths of the roughly 670 donors and used that subset as a discovery cohort. Every repertoire in the discovery cohort had been generated on one and the same sequencing platform. Class I and class II HLA loci were covered by the typing at four-digit resolution. The number of typed donors differed by locus: about 620-630 for A, B, C, DRB1 and DQB1; approximately 530 for DQA1; fewer than 610 for DPA1; and about 450 for DPB1. Because of strong linkage in the cohort, 4 to 6 DR-DQ haplotypes were treated as single units for association and clustering. Among about 400 genotyped donors of the cohort, an average of around 250,000 unique TCR beta nucleotide sequences was sequenced per donor, of which 15% to 20% were non-productive.

What the work shows at the level of the full study, not this receptor alone: According to a later analysis, parvovirus B19, influenza, CMV and Epstein-Barr virus appeared linked to several top co-occurrence clusters. A later genetic analysis associated a missense DCLRE1C variant with V-gene and J-gene trimming of TCR beta chains, and an independent cohort replicated the association. Only TCR beta chains were sequenced in this cohort, and the absence of alpha or paired-chain data limited detectable features. Fewer than 20 rarely observed V segments, including chromosome 9 orphons, were excluded from the earlier analysis of about 600 of the donors because counts were too low. Cytomegalovirus status was reported to be diagnosed by the classifier with high specificity and sensitivity in both the original and validation cohorts. Broadly in line with IMGT annotations, most TCR beta V segments showed up in productive rearrangements about 90% or about 30% of the time in an earlier analysis of several hundred of the donors. The authors suggested that the approach could potentially be extended to other disease states and immunological phenotypes. HLA typing was unavailable for some donors at each locus, so association tests used only the typed subset. Across donors, most TCR sequences were observed very rarely, whereas some public TCRs were present in many individuals. A group of highly shared sequence variants was considered likely to be a technical artifact of the sequencing pipeline. When HLA alleles, especially DR and DQ, strongly co-occurred, attributing TCR associations to individual alleles was difficult. CMV serostatus was the only immune exposure information available for the cohort. A further reported finding was that TCR beta sequences accurately predicted the HLA-A and HLA-B alleles for most subjects in the first cohort. Specific HLA alleles were associated with 15,000 to 20,000 TCR beta sequences at a false discovery rate of 0.05 in a later analysis. The 87-base-pair reads could not distinguish some IMGT-functional V segments, including TRBV6-2 and TRBV6-3, so those segments were excluded. Sequencing depth was assumed to be roughly uniform across donors in the presence/absence analyses, though that assumption may not hold. The study listed approximately 160 TCR beta chains as associated with cytomegalovirus. Compared with equally common non-associated chains, HLA-associated TCR beta chains in a later analysis were more clonally expanded and had lower generation probabilities. Most CMV-associated TCR beta chains appeared to be HLA-restricted in a later analysis, and the HLA associations seemed to be driven largely by CMV exposure. In vitro tests confirmed that three of the cytomegalovirus-associated TCR beta chains recognize cytomegalovirus antigens. Linkage disequilibrium might explain the correlated functional status among segregating V segments, but an unknown experimental factor could not be excluded. In a later genetic analysis, fewer N-insertions in productive TCRs were reported among donors in an Asian-associated ancestry cluster than the roughly 640-donor mean. According to a later analysis, TCR association rates differed among HLA loci, with DRB1 alleles showing the most associated TCRs and HLA-C alleles showing the fewest.

Reading the germline V gene gives CDR1 SGHRS and CDR2 YFSETQ. The trim is 1 base for V and 5 bases for J, with a gap of 12 bases between the germline ends. The CDR3 goes from the cysteine to the phenylalanine over 15 residues. Solely the CDR3 DNA is kept, with 45 bases framed from the first base. The method was the immunoSEQ multiplex PCR assay. For the multiplex PCR, a mixture combining 60 forward primers for TCR Vbeta segments and 13 reverse primers for TCR Jbeta segments was used. The CDR3 region of rearranged TCR beta genes was amplified from genomic DNA with a multiplex PCR assay. The amplified TCR beta libraries were sequenced on the Illumina HiSeq System as 87-base-pair reads. As for the original processing: A later analysis counted approximately 76 million unique TCR beta chains across the approximately 700 repertoires, and roughly 11 million of these chains were shared by at least two donors. Raw reads were error-corrected and collapsed into unique sequences by a nearest-neighbor algorithm in which closely related sequences were merged to remove PCR and sequencing errors. V, D and J gene segments were assigned by aligning CDR3 sequences to IMGT reference sequences. For a sequence to be retained, a match of at least six nucleotides to both a V gene segment and a J gene segment was required. Rearrangements were called productive when the CDR3 lacked stop codons and stayed in frame with V and J; all others were non-productive. CDR3 was defined by IMGT convention, running from the second conserved V-encoded cysteine to the conserved J-encoded phenylalanine. The earlier analysis of roughly 590 of the donors excluded sequences that lacked an unambiguous match to a single V gene segment. An earlier analysis of fewer than 750 of the donors called V segments functional above 56.7% productive rearrangements and segregating when the between-donor standard deviation exceeded 5%. A statistical classification framework was built for diagnosing cytomegalovirus status from the catalog of TCR beta chain sequences. A later analysis assigned V and J genes by comparing TCR nucleotide sequences with IMGT/GENE-DB human TR gene sequences. A later analysis assigned CDR3 sequences and most-parsimonious VDJ recombination scenarios with the TCRdist pipeline. In a later analysis, each TCR beta chain was defined by its CDR3 amino acid sequence together with its V-gene family, and reads without a unique V-gene family were excluded. In a later analysis, 450 to 600 highly shared, low-generation-probability nucleotide sequences were removed to address suspected cross-contamination and a sequencing artifact. In a later analysis, a clonal expansion index for each public chain was calculated from normalized within-repertoire ranks of inferred template counts. In a later analysis, generation probabilities were computed using a VDJ recombination model fitted to out-of-frame rearrangements, and the results were checked against IGoR. In a later analysis, TCR-TCR, TCR-HLA and TCR-CMV co-occurrence was scored with hypergeometric tests, and a repertoire-size bias correction was applied to TCR pairs. To estimate false discovery rates, a later analysis permuted the HLA or CMV assignments 20 times. A later analysis grouped co-occurring TCRs with DBSCAN, adding TCRdist sequence similarity when clustering within HLA-allele-positive subsets. Repertoires with fewer than 30,000 or more than 120,000 public chains, plus five repertoires with anomalous nucleotide sharing, were excluded from co-occurrence clustering. What TCRdb holds here is the immuneACCESS table cut down to in-frame rearrangements. Part of the clones is not present; checked against another copy, under half of the missing clones reflect an unresolved V gene, and the others are unexplained. The D gene and trimming were derived from the DNA, and the V and J assignments and clone size from that table. This sample gives 170,000 or so clones in total; about four fifths of them show up just once. In total, the top ten clones hold 4.8% of the sample.

Sequencing was done on a sample of PBMCs. Rearrangement joined TRBV5-1 to TRBJ2-2; TRBD2 might be the D gene, on 5 matching bases. This TCR was sampled from a girl between 5 and 17 years old in good health and CMV-seropositive. CDR3 sequence: CASSLTGLKTGELFF. The nucleotides read TGCGCCAGCAGCTTGACCGGACTCAAGACCGGGGAGCTGTTTTTT.